This passage covers 4 T cell receptor beta chains from one sample sequenced in a study of cytomegalovirus exposure and HLA in healthy donors. The PCR used 60 Vbeta and 13 Jbeta primers. Sequencing used immunoSEQ multiplex PCR; TCRdb keeps in-frame clones, though not all of them. In the table there are some 95,000 clones, 60% to 85% of which are singletons. The sequencing input was PBMCs. These receptors were taken from a man aged 50 to 60 in good health and CMV-seropositive.

This chain uses TRBV10-2 with TRBJ1-2; D remains unclear. CDR1 and CDR2 (germline): WSHSY, SAAADI. CDR3 size: 13 residues. The V end was cut by 3 bases, the J end by 5 bases, with 10 bases between. CDR3 nucleotides: TGCGCCAGCAGTGAAGCAGGAGGTTATGGCTACACCTTC. Protein sequence: CASSEAGGYGYTF.

This clone was counted between two and nine times. V usage is TRBV19 and J usage is TRBJ1-1; TRBD1 might be the D (5 bases). This CDR3 contains 14 residues. Germline V gene data show CDR1 as LNHDA and CDR2 as SQIVND (reference sequence). V gave up 7 bases and J gave up 5 bases, with 17 bases separating them. The CDR3 loop reads CASTLPSGQTEAFF. DNA for the CDR3: TGTGCCAGTACCCTACCATCTGGACAAACTGAAGCTTTCTTT.

The CDR3 region is CASSYSAGDPYEQYF. CDR3 bases: TGTGCCAGCAGTTACTCAGCGGGGGACCCCTACGAGCAGTACTTC. The genes are TRBV6-5 and TRBJ2-7; 8 positions agree with TRBD2. CDR3 length equals 15 residues. Germline V gene sequence: CDR1 MNHEY, CDR2 SVGAGI. The ends lost 0 bases at V and 2 bases at J; junction bases unmatched: 3.

The CDR3 is CASRGSQALQETQYF. In nucleotides, the CDR3 is TGTGCCAGCAGGGGGAGCCAGGCCCTACAAGAGACCCAGTACTTC. The rearrangement joins TRBV5-4 to TRBJ2-5, with D tentatively TRBD2 (5 bases). This CDR3 contains 15 residues. Germline CDR1 SGHNT, CDR2 YYREEE (reference sequence). The V gene lost 5 bases and the J gene lost 2 bases, with 16 bases spanning the gap.